This TCR beta chain is from a study of T cell repertoires in cytomegalovirus infection. Study context: Well-studied HLA-B-restricted CMV epitopes were used in the study alongside recently identified HLA-C-restricted ones. The study, taken as a whole, reports: The response measured ex vivo was dominated by TCR beta clonotypes (HLA-C-restricted and CMV-specific).

This clonotype was counted between two and nine times. Its specificity is unknown. The CDR3 is made up of 13 amino acids. The V end was cut by 0 bases, the J end by 6 bases, with 9 bases between. Germline loops: CDR1 SGHVS, CDR2 FNYEAQ. TCRdb redid the calling of the reads with MiXCR, one entry per CDR3 protein. The profile shows about 700,000 distinct CDR3 sequences, approximately 33% of them singletons. This TCR derives from a human donor in good health (CMV status not recorded). Some clones in this sample may be carry-over from other donors' samples. Sample: cultured PBMCs, taken from culture after CMV antigen stimulation. The V call is TRBV7-6, the J call TRBJ2-7; D is unresolved. CDR3 amino acids: CASSLASRREQYF. The CDR3 region has the DNA TGTGCCAGCAGCTTAGCGTCAAGACGCGAGCAGTACTTC.